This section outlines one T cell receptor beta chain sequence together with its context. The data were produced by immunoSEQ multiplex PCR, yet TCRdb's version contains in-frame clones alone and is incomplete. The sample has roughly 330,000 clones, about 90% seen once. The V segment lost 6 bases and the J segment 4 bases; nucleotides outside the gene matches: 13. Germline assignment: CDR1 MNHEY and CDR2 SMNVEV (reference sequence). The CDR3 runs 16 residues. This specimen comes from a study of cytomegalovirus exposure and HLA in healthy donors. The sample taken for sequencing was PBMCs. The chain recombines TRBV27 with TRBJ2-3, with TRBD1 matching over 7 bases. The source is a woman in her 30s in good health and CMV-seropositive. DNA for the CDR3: TGTGCCAGCAGGCCGACAGGGTCGGTTTACGCAGATACGCAGTATTTT. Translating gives CASRPTGSVYADTQYF.